This is a list of T cell receptor beta chains from one sample in a study of cytomegalovirus exposure and HLA in healthy donors. TCRdb keeps only in-frame clones here, not all; method: immunoSEQ multiplex PCR. The sample includes approximately 77,000 clones, 75% to 80% of them seen just once. Sequencing input: PBMCs. Receptors were obtained from a man aged 35-49 years in good health and CMV-seronegative. CDR3s include the opening cysteine and the closing phenylalanine or tryptophan. A D gene is named only where the DNA matches it firmly. Size is omitted from some rows. Given values are once, few, many or a class for expanded clones.

size: -; V: TRBV5-1; D: -; J: TRBJ1-1; length: 12; DNA: TGCGCCAGCAGCTCCCAGGCGGGGTGGGCTTTCTTT; CDR3: CASSSQAGWAFF
size: -; V: TRBV28; D: -; J: TRBJ1-5; length: 14; DNA: TGTGCCAGCATCCGGGGGGGGCGGGATCAGCCCCAGCATTTT; CDR3: CASIRGGRDQPQHF
size: -; V: TRBV29-1; D: -; J: TRBJ1-1; length: 13; DNA: TGCAGCGTTGGTCGGGGGGTGAACACTGAAGCTTTCTTT; CDR3: CSVGRGVNTEAFF
size: -; V: TRBV10-1; D: TRBD1; J: TRBJ2-7; length: 14; DNA: TGCGCCAGCAGTGGCGGACAGGGTCCGTACGAGCAGTACTTC; CDR3: CASSGGQGPYEQYF
size: -; V: TRBV28; D: -; J: TRBJ2-7; length: 12; DNA: TGTGCCAGCAGTTTATCAGGGCACGAGCAGTACTTC; CDR3: CASSLSGHEQYF
size: -; V: TRBV6-4; D: TRBD2; J: TRBJ2-7; length: 18; DNA: TGTGCCAGCAGTGACTCGACTGGGACTAGCGGGAGGAGGAACGAGCAGTACTTC; CDR3: CASSDSTGTSGRRNEQYF
size: -; V: TRBV4-3; D: -; J: TRBJ1-1; length: 13; DNA: TGCGCCAGCAGCCAAACCAGACAGGATGAAGCTTTCTTT; CDR3: CASSQTRQDEAFF
size: -; V: TRBV5-4; D: TRBD1; J: TRBJ2-4; length: 15; DNA: TGTGCCAGCAGCTTGGGCGACAGGGCAAGGAACATTCAGTACTTC; CDR3: CASSLGDRARNIQYF
size: -; V: TRBV7-6; D: -; J: TRBJ1-4; length: 12; DNA: TGTGCCAGCAGCCCGGACTCCGGAAAACTGTTTTTT; CDR3: CASSPDSGKLFF
size: -; V: TRBV19; D: TRBD2; J: TRBJ2-1; length: 15; DNA: TGTGCCAGTAGTACTAGCGGGAGTAGCAGAAATGAGCAGTTCTTC; CDR3: CASSTSGSSRNEQFF
size: -; V: TRBV28; D: TRBD2; J: TRBJ2-7; length: 13; DNA: TGTTCGGTGGGCCCTAGCGGGAGTTACGAGCAGTACTTC; CDR3: CSVGPSGSYEQYF
size: -; V: TRBV9; D: TRBD2; J: TRBJ2-7; length: 16; DNA: TGTGCCAGCAGCCCCTGGGGAGGGATAAGCTCCTACGAGCAGTACTTC; CDR3: CASSPWGGISSYEQYF
size: -; V: TRBV15; D: -; J: TRBJ2-5; length: 12; DNA: TGTGCCACCAGCCATCAACAAGAGACCCAGTACTTC; CDR3: CATSHQQETQYF
size: -; V: TRBV28; D: -; J: TRBJ1-2; length: 13; DNA: TGTGCCAGCAGTTTACCAGGGACTTATGGCTACACCTTC; CDR3: CASSLPGTYGYTF
size: -; V: TRBV4-3; D: -; J: TRBJ2-6; length: 20; DNA: TGCGCCAGCAGCCAAGACCTTTACTCGGGACTCGGCTCTGGGGCCAACGTCCTGACTTTC; CDR3: CASSQDLYSGLGSGANVLTF
size: -; V: TRBV27; D: -; J: TRBJ1-2; length: 11; DNA: TGTGCCACTATGTCGGGGGATGGCTACACCTTC; CDR3: CATMSGDGYTF
size: -; V: TRBV6-1; D: TRBD2; J: TRBJ2-7; length: 14; DNA: TGTGCCAGCAGTCCCAGCGGGAGTCTGTACGAGCAGTACTTC; CDR3: CASSPSGSLYEQYF
size: -; V: TRBV28; D: TRBD1; J: TRBJ1-4; length: 19; DNA: TGTGCCAGCAGTTTGCTACTCGGACAGGGGACGTCGGCTAATGAAAAACTGTTTTTT; CDR3: CASSLLLGQGTSANEKLFF
size: -; V: TRBV21-1; D: -; J: TRBJ2-1; length: 17; DNA: TGTGCCAGCAGCAAAATCAGGCGGCCCAGGGCCTACAATGAGCAGTTCTTC; CDR3: CASSKIRRPRAYNEQFF
size: -; V: TRBV15; D: TRBD1; J: TRBJ2-2; length: 16; DNA: TGTGCCACCAGCAGACCCCCGACAGGGGGGGCCGGGGAGCTGTTTTTT; CDR3: CATSRPPTGGAGELFF
size: -; V: TRBV19; D: -; J: TRBJ1-5; length: 15; DNA: TGTGCCAGTAGTAGCTGGTCAGGATCAAATCAGCCCCAGCATTTT; CDR3: CASSSWSGSNQPQHF
size: -; V: TRBV13; D: TRBD1; J: TRBJ1-3; length: 17; DNA: TGTGCCAGCAGCCTCGGGACAGGGAGATACTCTGGAAACACCATATATTTT; CDR3: CASSLGTGRYSGNTIYF
size: -; V: TRBV18; D: TRBD1; J: TRBJ1-3; length: 17; DNA: TGTGCCAGCTCACCAGCCCAGGGGGCCCTCTCTGGAAACACCATATATTTT; CDR3: CASSPAQGALSGNTIYF
size: -; V: TRBV7-8; D: -; J: TRBJ2-5; length: 13; DNA: TGTGCCAGCAGCCCTAACGACAGGTTAAAGGGGTACTTC; CDR3: CASSPNDRLKGYF
size: few; V: TRBV6-5; D: -; J: TRBJ1-3; length: 15; DNA: TGTGCCAGCAGTTACGACTGGTCGTCTGGAAACACCATATATTTT; CDR3: CASSYDWSSGNTIYF
size: -; V: TRBV28; D: -; J: TRBJ1-4; length: 14; DNA: TGTGCCAGCAGTTTGAGGGCAACTAATGAAAAACTGTTTTTT; CDR3: CASSLRATNEKLFF
size: -; V: TRBV28; D: -; J: TRBJ2-7; length: 10; DNA: TGTGCCAGCAGTCTCTACGAGCAGTACTTC; CDR3: CASSLYEQYF
size: -; V: TRBV7-2; D: -; J: TRBJ2-6; length: 13; DNA: TGTGCCAGCTCCCGGGGTGGGGCCAACGTCCTGACTTTC; CDR3: CASSRGGANVLTF
size: -; V: TRBV4-1; D: TRBD1; J: TRBJ2-7; length: 15; DNA: TGCGCCAGCAGTCCCGGGACAGGGGTGGCCTACGAGCAGTACTTC; CDR3: CASSPGTGVAYEQYF
size: -; V: TRBV20-1; D: -; J: TRBJ2-5; length: 11; DNA: TGCAGTGCTAGATCTTCGGAGACCCAGTACTTC; CDR3: CSARSSETQYF
size: -; V: TRBV25-1; D: -; J: TRBJ2-6; length: 16; DNA: TGTGCCAGCAGTGAATCGGGGGGCCCTGGGGCCAACGTCCTGACTTTC; CDR3: CASSESGGPGANVLTF
size: -; V: TRBV15; D: -; J: TRBJ1-5; length: 17; DNA: TGTGCCACCAGCAGTCGTACAGAATATTATAGCAATCAGCCCCAGCATTTT; CDR3: CATSSRTEYYSNQPQHF
size: once; V: TRBV9; D: TRBD2; J: TRBJ2-1; length: 16; DNA: TGTGCCAGCAGCGACGGACTAGCGGGAAATCTCAATGAGCAGTTCTTC; CDR3: CASSDGLAGNLNEQFF
size: -; V: TRBV29-1; D: -; J: TRBJ1-2; length: 16; DNA: TGCAGCGTTCGTCCTGTGGGGACTTCAAGGTACTATGGCTACACCTTC; CDR3: CSVRPVGTSRYYGYTF
size: -; V: TRBV7-9; D: TRBD2; J: TRBJ2-1; length: 18; DNA: TGTGCCAGCAGCTTAGACGTGACTAGCGGTCCTACCTACAATGAGCAGTTCTTC; CDR3: CASSLDVTSGPTYNEQFF
size: -; V: TRBV5-1; D: TRBD1; J: TRBJ2-7; length: 16; DNA: TGCGCCAGCAGCTTGGTTGGGACAGGGGGCTTCTACGAGCAGTACTTC; CDR3: CASSLVGTGGFYEQYF
size: -; V: TRBV9; D: TRBD2; J: TRBJ2-7; length: 15; DNA: TGTGCCAGCAGCGTAGGAGGTAGCGGGAATTACGAGCAGTACTTC; CDR3: CASSVGGSGNYEQYF
size: -; V: TRBV19; D: TRBD1; J: TRBJ2-7; length: 13; DNA: TGTGCCAGTAGTCCGACAGGGGGCAATTCGCCGTACTTC; CDR3: CASSPTGGNSPYF
size: -; V: TRBV15; D: -; J: TRBJ2-7; length: 15; DNA: TGTGCCACCAGCAGAGATCCACTAGCTCGTCTCGAGCAGTACTTC; CDR3: CATSRDPLARLEQYF
size: -; V: TRBV7-3; D: TRBD2; J: TRBJ2-1; length: 16; DNA: TGTGCCAGCAGCTTACGGGGGGACGACCACTTCAATGAGCAGTTCTTC; CDR3: CASSLRGDDHFNEQFF
size: -; V: TRBV29-1; D: TRBD1; J: TRBJ1-2; length: 14; DNA: TGCAGCGTTGTATCTGGACAGGGCTATTATGGCTACACCTTC; CDR3: CSVVSGQGYYGYTF
size: -; V: TRBV2; D: -; J: TRBJ2-7; length: 13; DNA: TGTGCCAGCAGTGGAACGGGGGCCTACGAGCAGTACTTC; CDR3: CASSGTGAYEQYF
size: -; V: TRBV4-1; D: TRBD2; J: TRBJ2-3; length: 13; DNA: TGCGCCAGCAGCCAAGACGACGGGACTAGCGCGTATTTT; CDR3: CASSQDDGTSAYF
size: -; V: TRBV30; D: -; J: TRBJ1-2; length: 10; DNA: TGTGCCTTTCGGGGATACGGCTACACCTTC; CDR3: CAFRGYGYTF
size: -; V: TRBV28; D: -; J: TRBJ1-2; length: 13; DNA: TGTGCCAGCAGTTTTAATTATCGGGTCGGCTACACCTTC; CDR3: CASSFNYRVGYTF
size: -; V: TRBV10-3; D: -; J: TRBJ2-7; length: 16; DNA: TGTGCCATCAGTGAGCCCCGTGGTAGCGGACCCTACGAGCAGTACTTC; CDR3: CAISEPRGSGPYEQYF
size: -; V: TRBV27; D: TRBD1; J: TRBJ1-2; length: 14; DNA: TGTGCCAGCAGTTCTCGACAGGGTATGGGTGGCTACACCTTC; CDR3: CASSSRQGMGGYTF
size: once; V: TRBV28; D: -; J: TRBJ1-1; length: 15; DNA: TGTGCCAGCACCCCCCCCGGGTGGTCCAACACTGAAGCTTTCTTT; CDR3: CASTPPGWSNTEAFF
size: -; V: TRBV7-9; D: TRBD2; J: TRBJ2-2; length: 15; DNA: TGTGCCAGCAGAGGACTAGCGACCCGGAACGGGGAGCTGTTTTTT; CDR3: CASRGLATRNGELFF
size: -; V: TRBV15; D: -; J: TRBJ2-6; length: 12; DNA: TGTGCCACCCTTTCTGGCGCCAACGTCCTGACTTTC; CDR3: CATLSGANVLTF
size: -; V: TRBV15; D: -; J: TRBJ1-2; length: 13; DNA: TGTGCCACCAGCAGAGGGACAGATTATGGCTACACCTTC; CDR3: CATSRGTDYGYTF
size: -; V: TRBV5-6; D: TRBD1; J: TRBJ1-2; length: 17; DNA: TGTGCCAGCAGCCTGTCCCGGGACAGGTTTCGCAGCTATGGCTACACCTTC; CDR3: CASSLSRDRFRSYGYTF
size: -; V: TRBV7-2; D: -; J: TRBJ2-7; length: 13; DNA: TGTGCCAGCAGCTCCATTAAGGGAGGCGAGCAGTACTTC; CDR3: CASSSIKGGEQYF
size: -; V: TRBV28; D: -; J: TRBJ2-5; length: 16; DNA: TGTGCCAGCAGTTCTCCTCTAACCCTAGCGAGGACGGCCCAGTACTTC; CDR3: CASSSPLTLARTAQYF
size: -; V: TRBV25-1; D: -; J: TRBJ1-2; length: 16; DNA: TGTGCCAGCAGTGCTCTGGGGCAGGGGCTGAACTATGGCTACACCTTC; CDR3: CASSALGQGLNYGYTF
size: -; V: TRBV6-5; D: -; J: TRBJ2-1; length: 15; DNA: TGTGCCAGCAGTAAGACAGGCACCTCCTACAATGAGCAGTTCTTC; CDR3: CASSKTGTSYNEQFF
size: -; V: TRBV5-5; D: -; J: TRBJ2-5; length: 15; DNA: TGTGCCAGCAGCTTGGGCGACTCACCCGGGGAGACCCAGTACTTC; CDR3: CASSLGDSPGETQYF
size: few; V: TRBV5-6; D: -; J: TRBJ2-2; length: 16; DNA: TGTGCCAGCAGCCACAAGCCAGCGCCGAACACCGGGGAGCTGTTTTTT; CDR3: CASSHKPAPNTGELFF
size: -; V: TRBV29-1; D: -; J: TRBJ2-1; length: 14; DNA: TGCAGCGCCATAGGACAGCTCTCCTACAATGAGCAGTTCTTC; CDR3: CSAIGQLSYNEQFF